Below, 29 T cell receptor beta chains from the same sample are listed, as sequenced in a study of Graves' ophthalmopathy and Graves' hyperthyroidism. RNA transcripts yielded amplified TCR beta CDR3 regions. After a first-round RT-PCR with HTBI primers, a second-round multiplex PCR was run. TCRdb re-analysed the multiplex PCR reads in MiXCR, keeping a single row per CDR3 protein. The data show approximately 460,000 distinct CDR3 sequences, approximately 15% seen once. The source material was blood. All receptors come from a woman aged 25 to 39 with Graves' ophthalmopathy.

This clonotype was found many times. V gene TRBV11-1 combines with J gene TRBJ2-6; D is ambiguous. Germline lookup yields CDR1 SGHAT and CDR2 FQDESV (reference sequence). This CDR3 is 17 amino acids long. V was cut by 4 bases and J by 0 bases, with 13 bases left in between. The CDR3 coding sequence is TGTGCCAGCAGCTCGACCAGCCATCGCTCTGGGGCCAACGTCCTGACTTTC. Protein: CASSSTSHRSGANVLTF. The full variable domain, its missing parts supplied by reference TRBV11-1 and TRBJ2-6, is EAEVAQSPRYKITEKSQAVAFWCDPISGHATLYWYRQILGQGPELLVQFQDESVVDDSQLPKDRFSAERLKGVDSTLKIQPAELGDSAMYLCASSSTSHRSGANVLTFGAGSRLTVL.

This clonotype was seen ten or more times. The chain employs TRBV7-2 and TRBJ2-5; D remains unclear. V was pared by 5 bases and J by 7 bases, with 8 bases between. The CDR3 covers 11 residues. The germline V gene encodes CDR1 SGHTA and CDR2 FQGNSA. The CDR3 DNA reads TGTGCCAGCAGCCGGTCGGGGACCCAGTACTTC. This sequence encodes CASSRSGTQYF.

This clonotype was counted at least ten times. The chain links TRBV13 to TRBJ1-1, with D possibly being TRBD1 (5 bases). CDR3 length: 16 amino acids. Germline V lookup: CDR1 PRHDT, CDR2 FYEKMQ (reference sequence). The germline V and J ends were trimmed by 3 bases and 1 base, with 15 bases remaining between them. In DNA, the CDR3 is TGTGCCAGCAGCTTCTGGGGCAATTTGAAGAACACTGAAGCTTTCTTT. Residues: CASSFWGNLKNTEAFF. Supplemented by reference TRBV13 and TRBJ1-1, the full variable domain reads AAGVIQSPRHLIKEKRETATLKCYPIPRHDTVYWYQQGPGQDPQFLISFYEKMQSDKGSIPDRFSAQQFSDYHSELNMSSLELGDSALYFCASSFWGNLKNTEAFFGQGTRLTVV.

In this sample, this clonotype turned up many times. The chain joins TRBV28 to TRBJ2-5; D is unclear. Per germline, CDR1 MDHEN and CDR2 SYDVKM. CDR3 size: 13 residues. V lost 7 bases to trimming and J lost 1 base, with 10 bases between them. For the CDR3, the DNA is TGTGCCAGCAAAAAACAGTTCCAAGAGACCCAGTACTTC. This gives the protein CASKKQFQETQYF.

This clonotype was found many times. The genes are TRBV6-1 and TRBJ1-5; TRBD1 matches at 7 bases. Looked up from germline, CDR1 is MNHNS and CDR2 is SASEGT. V lost 6 bases to trimming and J lost 3 bases; unmatched junction nucleotides: 8. This CDR3 has 15 residues. CDR3 amino acids: CASSAMTGLNQPQHF. CDR3 bases: TGTGCCAGCAGCGCCATGACAGGGCTCAATCAGCCCCAGCATTTT.

A remark on this clonotype: Because it lacks the conserved phenylalanine or tryptophan at the end, this CDR3 is likely a read error. The V call is TRBV18, the J call TRBJ1-3; 7 bases are shared with TRBD1. With V trimmed by 1 base and J by 4 bases, 4 bases remained unmatched. CDR3 length: 15 residues. The V gene's germline CDR1 is KGHSH and CDR2 LQKENI. As DNA, the CDR3 is TGTGCCAGCTCACCACAGGGGGCAGGAGGAAACACCATATATTAT. It specifies CASSPQGAGGNTIYY.

This clonotype was seen only a few times. This chain connects TRBV27 to TRBJ2-2; possibly TRBD1 for D (6 bases). The V and J ends lost 5 bases and 7 bases respectively, with 8 bases between them. The germline V gene has CDR1 MNHEY and CDR2 SMNVEV (reference sequence). The CDR3 is 12 amino acids. CDR3 sequence: CASSQGHGELFF. The CDR3 coding sequence is TGTGCCAGCAGTCAGGGGCACGGGGAGCTGTTTTTT.

This clonotype was recorded many times. The chain carries TRBV15 and TRBJ1-2; the match to TRBD1 covers 8 bases. Losses at the gene ends were 3 bases for V and 4 bases for J; bases not matched to a gene: 7. The germline V gene has CDR1 LNHNV and CDR2 YYDKDF (reference sequence). The CDR3 is made up of 15 amino acids. CDR3 nucleotide sequence: TGTGCCACCAGCAGGGAAACCGGGACAGGCTATGGCTACACCTTC. Protein sequence: CATSRETGTGYGYTF.

This clonotype has at least ten counts. The chain links TRBV5-1 to TRBJ1-1, with a weak D call TRBD1 (5 bases). CDR3 length: 15 residues. V was pared by 4 bases and J by 0 bases, with 13 bases between. Germline-derived CDR1 and CDR2 are SGHRS and YFSETQ. This CDR3 is CASSTAAGLNTEAFF. The CDR3 coding sequence is TGCGCCAGCAGCACCGCCGCAGGGTTGAACACTGAAGCTTTCTTT.

This clonotype was observed at least ten times. The chain joins TRBV5-1 to TRBJ1-1; 7 nucleotides align to TRBD1. This CDR3 comprises 15 residues. Germline V gives CDR1 SGHRS, CDR2 YFSETQ. Losses at the gene ends were 4 bases for V and 5 bases for J; bases not matched to a gene: 11. The CDR3 protein is CASSQGVSSSTEAFF. CDR3 bases: TGCGCCAGCAGCCAGGGGGTAAGTTCGAGTACTGAAGCTTTCTTT.

Notes on this clonotype: A read error may explain this, as a much larger clone is one base away. This chain links TRBV6-5 with TRBJ2-7, with D perhaps TRBD1 (5 bases). V was pared by 2 bases and J by 6 bases, with 11 bases between. From germline, CDR1 is MNHEY and CDR2 SVGAGI. CDR3 size: 13 residues. This CDR3 is CASSYGHHCEQYF. The CDR3 coding sequence is TGTGCCAGCAGTTACGGACACCACTGCGAGCAGTACTTC.

This clonotype was found many times. The chain recombines TRBV6-5 with TRBJ2-7, with TRBD1 matching 9 bases. Germline V gives CDR1 MNHEY, CDR2 SVGAGI. The CDR3 runs 15 residues. J gave up 2 bases and V 6 bases, and 8 bases lay outside the gene matches. The CDR3 nucleotides read TGTGCCAGCAGCCCCGGGACAGGGACGACCTACGAGCAGTACTTC. It encodes CASSPGTGTTYEQYF.

This clonotype was counted ten times or more. The chain carries TRBV24-1 and TRBJ2-7; D is ambiguous. The CDR3 runs 13 residues. The germline gives CDR1 KGHDR, CDR2 SFDVKD. The germline V and J ends were trimmed by 4 bases and 3 bases, with 9 bases remaining between them. CDR3 bases: TGTGCCACCAGTGACTCAGGTTACTACGAGCAGTACTTC. Translation: CATSDSGYYEQYF.

The sample holds many counts of this clonotype. The J gene is TRBJ2-7, the V gene TRBV11-2; no reliable D call. In germline, CDR1 is SGHAT, CDR2 FQNNGV. CDR3 length: 15 residues. Trimming took 1 base from V and 0 from J, leaving 10 bases between them. The CDR3 protein is CASSLVVSSSYEQYF. The CDR3 DNA follows: TGTGCCAGCAGCTTAGTTGTCTCATCCTCCTACGAGCAGTACTTC.

The chain couples TRBV5-6 to TRBJ1-1; tentatively, D is TRBD1 (6 bases). Trimming pared 0 bases from V and 6 bases from J, leaving 15 bases between. Germline assignment: CDR1 SGHDT and CDR2 YYEEEE. CDR3 length: 15 amino acids. Written as DNA, the CDR3 is TGTGCCAGCAGCTTGGTAGGGCAGGGGAGAGCTGAAGCTTTCTTT. Translated, it gives CASSLVGQGRAEAFF.

This clonotype was detected many times. The chain couples TRBV27 to TRBJ1-1; TRBD1 is a possible D gene (5 bases). CDR1 and CDR2 from the germline V gene are MNHEY and SMNVEV (reference sequence). CDR3 length equals 16 residues. V was shortened by 4 bases and J by 0 bases, with 15 bases between the two germline ends. CDR3: CASSSSKGELNTEAFF. As DNA, the CDR3 is TGTGCCAGCAGTTCCTCGAAAGGGGAGTTGAACACTGAAGCTTTCTTT.

This clonotype was picked up many times. V and J are TRBV6-5 and TRBJ1-5; D perhaps matches TRBD1 (6 bases). The V end was cut by 6 bases, the J end by 0 bases, with 12 bases between. Germline CDR1 MNHEY, CDR2 SVGAGI. This CDR3 region has 15 residues. The CDR3: CASRIQGISNQPQHF. CDR3 DNA: TGTGCCAGCAGGATACAGGGAATTAGCAATCAGCCCCAGCATTTT.

The chain has TRBV4-2 and TRBJ1-5, with TRBD1 matching 11 bases. CDR3 size: 15 residues. V gave up 8 bases and J gave up 6 bases; unmatched junction bases: 9. In germline, CDR1 is LGHNA, CDR2 YNFKEQ. Here the CDR3 DNA reads TGTGCCAGCGGCCGGGACAGGGGGAGTGCTCAGCCCCAGCATTTT. Translation gives CASGRDRGSAQPQHF.

Many counts were recorded for this clonotype. The chain carries TRBV28 and TRBJ1-5, with no clear D. Germline values: CDR1 MDHEN, CDR2 SYDVKM. The CDR3 is 16 amino acids. V lost 6 bases to trimming and J lost 0 bases, with 15 bases between them. The DNA of the CDR3 is TGTGCCAGCAGCCCTTTTTCCTACTATAGCAATCAGCCCCAGCATTTT. This codes for CASSPFSYYSNQPQHF. Full variable domain (outside the CDR3, taken from reference TRBV28 and TRBJ1-5): DVKVTQSSRYLVKRTGEKVFLECVQDMDHENMFWYRQDPGLGLRLIYFSYDVKMKEKGDIPEGYSVSREKKERFSLILESASTNQTSMYLCASSPFSYYSNQPQHFGDGTRLSIL.

This clonotype was seen ten or more times. The rearrangement links TRBV12-3 or TRBV12-4 to TRBJ2-5, with a weak D call TRBD1 (5 bases). V was shortened by 5 bases and J by 5 bases, with 15 bases between the two germline ends. The CDR3 has 14 residues. The CDR3, as DNA: TGTGCCAGCAGTGGGTTGGGGCTCGGGGAGACCCAGTACTTC. Amino acids: CASSGLGLGETQYF.

This clonotype was seen repeatedly, ten times or more. The CDR3 bases are TGTGCCAGCAGCTCTAGAGGGATCGTTGGCGAGCAGTACTTC. Encoded protein: CASSSRGIVGEQYF. The chain couples TRBV11-2 to TRBJ2-7; a weak D match, TRBD2 (5 bases). CDR1 and CDR2 from the germline V gene are SGHAT and FQNNGV. V was clipped by 4 bases and J by 6 bases, with 16 bases between them. The CDR3 is 14 residues long. Supplemented by reference TRBV11-2 and TRBJ2-7, the full variable domain reads EAGVAQSPRYKIIEKRQSVAFWCNPISGHATLYWYQQILGQGPKLLIQFQNNGVVDDSQLPKDRFSAERLKGVDSTLKIQPAKLEDSAVYLCASSSRGIVGEQYFGPGTRLTVT.

The chain joins TRBV11-3 to TRBJ2-5; 7 positions agree with TRBD2. Trimming took 1 base from V and 4 from J; bases not matched to a gene: 6. The CDR3 loop spans 15 amino acids. CDR1 is SGHNT, CDR2 YENEEA, per germline. DNA for the CDR3: TGTGCCAGCAGCTTAGGCGCCTCGGGGGGAGAGACCCAGTACTTC. Translating gives CASSLGASGGETQYF.

This sequence joins TRBV7-2 and TRBJ2-7; D is undetermined. V lost 5 bases, J lost 4 bases, and 18 bases lay in between. This CDR3 region has 15 residues. CDR1 is SGHTA, CDR2 FQGNSA, per germline. The CDR3: CASSTARVVGYEQYF. CDR3 bases: TGTGCCAGCAGCACAGCTAGGGTGGTGGGATACGAGCAGTACTTC.

This clonotype was picked up many times. The chain couples TRBV6-1 to TRBJ1-5; TRBD1 agrees at 9 bases. J gave up 7 bases and V 7 bases, and 14 bases lay outside the gene matches. The CDR3 extends over 16 amino acids. Germline V gives CDR1 MNHNS, CDR2 SASEGT. The CDR3 is CASNLIGTGRYQPQHF. CDR3 nucleotide sequence: TGTGCCAGCAACCTAATCGGGACAGGGAGGTACCAGCCCCAGCATTTT.

This clonotype appeared many times. The chain links TRBV15 to TRBJ2-4, with 13 bases lining up with TRBD2. Trimming at V came to 2 bases and at J to 9 bases, leaving 10 bases not matched to a gene. Germline loops: CDR1 LNHNV, CDR2 YYDKDF (reference sequence). The CDR3 covers 17 residues. CDR3 sequence reads: CATSRTTSGGEGGIQYF. CDR3 in DNA: TGTGCCACCAGCAGAACCACTAGCGGGGGGGAAGGGGGCATTCAGTACTTC.

The table lists this clonotype with many counts. V usage is TRBV7-2 and J usage is TRBJ2-4; TRBD2 is a possible D gene (6 bases). The CDR3 runs 16 residues. The ends were cut back, 1 base at V and 5 bases at J, with 15 bases in the middle. Germline V lookup: CDR1 SGHTA, CDR2 FQGNSA. CDR3 region: CASSLGAGGWENIQYF. The CDR3 coding sequence is TGTGCCAGCAGCTTAGGCGCAGGAGGGTGGGAAAACATTCAGTACTTC.

V is TRBV30 and J is TRBJ2-7; TRBD1 might be the D (6 bases). CDR1 and CDR2 from the germline V gene are GTSNPN and SVGIG (reference sequence). V shed 1 base and J shed 2 bases, with 18 bases lying between them. The CDR3 is 16 residues long. The CDR3 DNA follows: TGTGCCTGGAGTGGCCTTGGGGCAGGGGTAGCCTACGAGCAGTACTTC. This codes for CAWSGLGAGVAYEQYF.

This clonotype has a count of ten or more. The chain couples TRBV12-3 or TRBV12-4 to TRBJ2-4; either TRBD1 or TRBD2 may supply D (5 bases each). Trimming left V 3 bases short and J 8 bases short, with 11 bases between. This CDR3 has 13 residues. DNA of the CDR3: TGTGCCAGCAGTTTTCCGGGGCGATACATTCAGTACTTC. This codes for CASSFPGRYIQYF.

This clonotype was seen repeatedly, ten times or more. This chain links TRBV27 with TRBJ2-7; TRBD1 agrees at 7 bases. CDR3 length equals 14 residues. J was trimmed by 5 bases and V by 4 bases; bases with no gene match: 8. CDR1 is MNHEY, CDR2 SMNVEV, per germline (reference sequence). The CDR3 region is CASSSRQGPNEQYF. The CDR3, as DNA: TGTGCCAGCAGTTCCCGACAGGGCCCGAACGAGCAGTACTTC.